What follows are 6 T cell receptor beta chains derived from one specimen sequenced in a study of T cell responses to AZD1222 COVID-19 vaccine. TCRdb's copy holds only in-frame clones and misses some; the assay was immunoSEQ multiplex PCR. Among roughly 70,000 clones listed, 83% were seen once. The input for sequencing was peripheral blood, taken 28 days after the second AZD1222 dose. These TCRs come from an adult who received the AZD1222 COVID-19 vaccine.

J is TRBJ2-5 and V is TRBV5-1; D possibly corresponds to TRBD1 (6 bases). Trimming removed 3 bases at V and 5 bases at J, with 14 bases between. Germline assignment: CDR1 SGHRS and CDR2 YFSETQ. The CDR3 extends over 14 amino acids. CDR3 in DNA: TGCGCCAGCAGCTCTTCCGGGACACGGGAGACCCAGTACTTC. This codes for CASSSSGTRETQYF.

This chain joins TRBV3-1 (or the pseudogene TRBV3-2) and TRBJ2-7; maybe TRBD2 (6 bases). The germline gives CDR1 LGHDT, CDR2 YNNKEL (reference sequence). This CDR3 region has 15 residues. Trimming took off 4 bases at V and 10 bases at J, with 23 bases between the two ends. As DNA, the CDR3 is TGTGCCAGCAGCCCGCTTCCCGGGACTTATTACGTCCAGTACTTC. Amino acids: CASSPLPGTYYVQYF.

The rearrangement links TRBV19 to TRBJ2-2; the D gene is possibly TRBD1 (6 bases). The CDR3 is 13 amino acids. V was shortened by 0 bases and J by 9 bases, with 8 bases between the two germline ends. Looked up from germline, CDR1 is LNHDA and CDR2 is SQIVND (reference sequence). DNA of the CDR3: TGTGCCAGTAGTATAGACAGGGGCAGGGAGCTGTTTTTT. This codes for CASSIDRGRELFF. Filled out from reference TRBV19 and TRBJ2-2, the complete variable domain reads DGGITQSPKYLFRKEGQNVTLSCEQNLNHDAMYWYRQDPGQGLRLIYYSQIVNDFQKGDIAEGYSVSREKKESFPLTVTSAQKNPTAFYLCASSIDRGRELFFGEGSRLTVL.

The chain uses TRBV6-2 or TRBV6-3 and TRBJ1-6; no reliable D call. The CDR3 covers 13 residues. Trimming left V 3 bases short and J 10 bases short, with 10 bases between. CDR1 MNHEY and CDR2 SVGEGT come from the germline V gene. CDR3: CASSYGVESPLHF. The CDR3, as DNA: TGTGCCAGCAGTTATGGGGTCGAATCACCCCTCCACTTT.

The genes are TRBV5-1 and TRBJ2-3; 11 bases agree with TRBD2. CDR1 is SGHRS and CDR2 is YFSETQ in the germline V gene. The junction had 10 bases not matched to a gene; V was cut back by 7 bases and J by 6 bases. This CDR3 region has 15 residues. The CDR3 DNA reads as TGCGCCAGCGGTATAGCGGGGGGGCAGGTGGATACGCAGTATTTT. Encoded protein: CASGIAGGQVDTQYF.

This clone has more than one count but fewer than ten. CDR3 loop: CARSNLAGVLSYNEQFF. For the CDR3, the DNA is TGTGCCAGAAGCAACCTAGCGGGGGTCCTCTCCTACAATGAGCAGTTCTTC. The chain is built from TRBV5-3 and TRBJ2-1, with 10 bases identical to TRBD2. TRBV5-3 is known as an ORF, though its function is uncertain. This CDR3 has 17 residues. V dropped 4 bases and J dropped 0; count of bases not matched to a gene: 7.